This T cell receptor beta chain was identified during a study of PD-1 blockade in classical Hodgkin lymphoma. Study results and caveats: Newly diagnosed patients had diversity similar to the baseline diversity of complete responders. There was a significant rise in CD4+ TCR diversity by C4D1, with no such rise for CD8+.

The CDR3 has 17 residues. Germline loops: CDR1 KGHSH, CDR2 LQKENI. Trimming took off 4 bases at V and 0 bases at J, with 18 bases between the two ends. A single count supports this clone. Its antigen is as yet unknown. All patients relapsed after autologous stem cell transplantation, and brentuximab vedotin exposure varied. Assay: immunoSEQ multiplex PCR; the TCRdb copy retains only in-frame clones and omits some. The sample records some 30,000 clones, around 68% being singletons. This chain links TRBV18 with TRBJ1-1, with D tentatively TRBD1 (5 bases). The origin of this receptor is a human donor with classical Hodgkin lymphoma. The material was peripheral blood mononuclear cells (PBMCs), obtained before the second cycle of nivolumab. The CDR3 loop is CASSLRYRQGVNTEAFF. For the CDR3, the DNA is TGTGCCAGCTCACTCCGGTACAGGCAAGGGGTGAACACTGAAGCTTTCTTT.